The 16 T cell receptor beta chains in this list originate from one sample, sequenced in a study of PD-1 blockade in classical Hodgkin lymphoma. TCRdb keeps only in-frame clones here, not all; method: immunoSEQ multiplex PCR. Of 57,000 or so clones listed, more than 70% are singletons. All patients relapsed after autologous stem cell transplantation, and brentuximab vedotin exposure varied. Here the sequenced sample was peripheral blood mononuclear cells (PBMCs), taken at baseline. Receptors were obtained from a human donor with classical Hodgkin lymphoma.

This clone was seen just once. This sequence joins TRBV6-5 and TRBJ1-1; 9 bases are a match to TRBD1. The CDR3 length is 11 residues. CDR1 and CDR2 (germline): MNHEY, SVGAGI. V was clipped by 10 bases and J by 10 bases; unmatched bases: 7. This chain's CDR3 is CATSRDRVAFF. DNA for the CDR3: TGTGCCACGTCCCGGGACAGGGTAGCTTTCTTT.

The CDR3 bases are TGTGCCAGCAGCTTAGGGAAGCCCGAGCAGTACTTC. Translating gives CASSLGKPEQYF. This sequence joins TRBV7-9 and TRBJ2-7, with no clear D. Trimming cost V 1 base and J 6 bases, with 7 bases left between them. This CDR3 has 12 amino acids. Germline CDR1 SEHNR, CDR2 FQNEAQ (reference sequence).

The genes are TRBV6-4 and TRBJ2-1, with 9 nucleotides matching TRBD1. CDR1 and CDR2 (germline): MRHNA, SNTAGT. The CDR3 covers 15 residues. Unmatched junction bases numbered 3, after V lost 6 bases and J lost 0 bases. This CDR3 is CASSDRGGSYNEQFF. The DNA of the CDR3 is TGTGCCAGCAGCGACAGGGGGGGCTCCTACAATGAGCAGTTCTTC.

V and J are TRBV19 and TRBJ1-5, with D maybe TRBD1 (5 bases). The V gene's germline CDR1 is LNHDA and CDR2 SQIVND (reference sequence). The CDR3 spans 15 residues. Trimming stripped 6 bases from V and 0 bases from J, with 12 bases between. This chain's CDR3 is CASRGDGYSNQPQHF. CDR3 in DNA: TGTGCCAGTAGGGGGGACGGTTATAGCAATCAGCCCCAGCATTTT. Full variable domain (remainder filled in from reference TRBV19 and TRBJ1-5): DGGITQSPKYLFRKEGQNVTLSCEQNLNHDAMYWYRQDPGQGLRLIYYSQIVNDFQKGDIAEGYSVSREKKESFPLTVTSAQKNPTAFYLCASRGDGYSNQPQHFGDGTRLSIL.

The rearrangement uses TRBV11-3 and TRBJ2-3, with a possible D match to TRBD2 (5 bases). This CDR3 contains 13 residues. V lost 0 bases, J lost 7 bases, and 8 bases lay in between. Germline V gives CDR1 SGHNT, CDR2 YENEEA. CDR3 sequence (DNA): TGTGCCAGCAGCTTAGAGAGGGCCAATACGCAGTATTTT. Amino acids: CASSLERANTQYF.

This clone was recorded only once. This sequence joins TRBV11-2 and TRBJ2-3, with D possibly matching TRBD2 (5 bases). The V gene lost 7 bases and the J gene lost 3 bases, with 20 bases spanning the gap. This CDR3 comprises 16 residues. The germline V gene encodes CDR1 SGHAT and CDR2 FQNNGV. In nucleotides, the CDR3 is TGTGCCAGCAACCGCTTGTCCGGGGTGGGAACAGATACGCAGTATTTT. Translation: CASNRLSGVGTDTQYF. The whole variable domain, filled in from reference TRBV11-2 and TRBJ2-3, reads EAGVAQSPRYKIIEKRQSVAFWCNPISGHATLYWYQQILGQGPKLLIQFQNNGVVDDSQLPKDRFSAERLKGVDSTLKIQPAKLEDSAVYLCASNRLSGVGTDTQYFGPGTRLTVL.

The rearrangement links TRBV6-5 to TRBJ1-3; unclear D gene. This CDR3 has 14 residues. V shed 0 bases and J shed 3 bases, with 6 bases lying between them. Germline V gene data show CDR1 as MNHEY and CDR2 as SVGAGI. The chain's CDR3 is CASSYSQFGNTIYF. CDR3 nucleotide sequence: TGTGCCAGCAGTTACTCACAGTTTGGAAACACCATATATTTT.

In this sample, this clone turned up once. This chain uses TRBV7-2 with TRBJ2-6; D is perhaps TRBD2 (7 bases). The CDR3 contains 15 residues. V dropped 4 bases and J dropped 2 bases, with 9 bases sitting between them. Germline assignment: CDR1 SGHTA and CDR2 FQGNSA. The CDR3 here is CASSSGGAGANVLTF. As DNA, the CDR3 is TGTGCCAGCAGCTCGGGGGGCGCTGGGGCCAACGTCCTGACTTTC. The complete variable domain, with remaining parts taken from reference TRBV7-2 and TRBJ2-6, reads GAGVSQSPSNKVTEKGKDVELRCDPISGHTALYWYRQSLGQGLEFLIYFQGNSAPDKSGLPSDRFSAERTGGSVSTLTIQRTQQEDSAVYLCASSSGGAGANVLTFGAGSRLTVL.

This clone has only one observation. The chain recombines TRBV25-1 with TRBJ2-7; 7 bases match TRBD1. Trimming cost V 2 bases and J 4 bases; bases outside gene matches: 8. The CDR3 is made up of 15 amino acids. Germline V gene lookup returns CDR1 MGHDK and CDR2 SYGVNS. The CDR3 bases are TGTGCCAGCAGTGAAAGGGGGCCCTGTCTATACGAGCAGTACTTC. It is translated as CASSERGPCLYEQYF.

This clone was found a few times. The gene calls are TRBV2 and TRBJ1-2; D is unresolved. This CDR3 is built from 12 residues. CDR1 and CDR2 from the germline V gene are SNHLY and FYNNEI. The ends were cut back, 5 bases at V and 7 bases at J, with 11 bases in the middle. The CDR3 bases are TGTGCCAGCAGTTATTGGGGTCCTGGCTACACCTTC. Translating gives CASSYWGPGYTF.

V is TRBV9 and J is TRBJ2-6, with 10 bases that match TRBD1. Germline CDR1 SGDLS, CDR2 YYNGEE. CDR3 length: 20 residues. The V and J ends lost 2 bases and 0 bases, in that order; junction bases with no gene match: 11. The chain's CDR3 is CASSVHGTGAPYSGANVLTF. In DNA, the CDR3 is TGTGCCAGCAGCGTGCATGGGACAGGGGCTCCCTACTCTGGGGCCAACGTCCTGACTTTC.

The chain is built from TRBV6-6 and TRBJ1-5; 9 bases are a match to TRBD1. CDR1 is MNHNY and CDR2 is SVGAGI in the germline V gene (reference sequence). The CDR3 has 13 residues. V gave up 6 bases and J gave up 5 bases; unmatched junction bases: 2. CDR3 sequence: CASRRQGDQPQHF. In DNA, the CDR3 is TGTGCCAGCAGACGACAGGGGGATCAGCCCCAGCATTTT.

V gene TRBV6-5 combines with J gene TRBJ1-2; the match to TRBD1 covers 8 bases. CDR1 is MNHEY, CDR2 SVGAGI, per germline. CDR3 length: 14 amino acids. V lost 4 bases to trimming and J lost 8 bases; unmatched junction nucleotides: 9. This CDR3 reads CASSFLQGAKGYTF. CDR3 sequence (DNA): TGTGCCAGCAGTTTTCTTCAGGGGGCGAAGGGCTACACCTTC.

This chain joins TRBV10-3 and TRBJ1-1; 7 bases map to TRBD1. The trim removed 4 bases at V and 6 bases at J, leaving 11 bases unmatched. Germline V gene sequence: CDR1 ENHRY, CDR2 SYGVKD. The CDR3 runs to 15 residues. The CDR3 loop reads CAISGRDSEGAEAFF. The CDR3 nucleotides read TGTGCCATCAGTGGCCGGGACAGTGAGGGGGCTGAAGCTTTCTTT.

The V gene is TRBV13, the J gene TRBJ2-3, with 9 positions matching TRBD2. The germline CDR1 and CDR2 sequences are PRHDT and FYEKMQ (reference sequence). The CDR3 sequence is 15 residues long. V shed 4 bases, J shed 7 bases, and the junction held 9 bases outside the gene matches. Written as DNA, the CDR3 is TGTGCCAGCAGCTCCAAGGGACTAGCCAGCCATACGCAGTATTTT. It is translated as CASSSKGLASHTQYF. Looking up the rest from reference TRBV13 and TRBJ2-3 gives the full variable domain: AAGVIQSPRHLIKEKRETATLKCYPIPRHDTVYWYQQGPGQDPQFLISFYEKMQSDKGSIPDRFSAQQFSDYHSELNMSSLELGDSALYFCASSSKGLASHTQYFGPGTRLTVL.

The gene calls are TRBV19 and TRBJ2-5; either TRBD1 or TRBD2 may supply D (5 bases each). Germline loops: CDR1 LNHDA, CDR2 SQIVND (reference sequence). Trimming shortened V by 6 bases and J by 10 bases, and 21 bases separated the two germline ends. The CDR3 contains 14 residues. In DNA, the CDR3 is TGTGCCAGTAGCCCACGGACTCGCCTCCAGGGCCAGTACTTC. Residues: CASSPRTRLQGQYF. The whole variable domain, filled in from reference TRBV19 and TRBJ2-5, reads DGGITQSPKYLFRKEGQNVTLSCEQNLNHDAMYWYRQDPGQGLRLIYYSQIVNDFQKGDIAEGYSVSREKKESFPLTVTSAQKNPTAFYLCASSPRTRLQGQYFGPGTRLLVL.